This TCR beta chain was sequenced during a study of neurological immune-mediated disorders. This CDR3 contains 17 residues. The V and J ends lost 4 bases and 2 bases respectively, with 19 bases between them. Germline loops: CDR1 SGHTA, CDR2 FQGNSA. The unsorted libraries were generated from a total of 2 million PBMCs, which had been stored in RNAlater at -80 C. In regard to this clonotype: This may arise from a read error, as a much more abundant clone is one base away.

With 10-nucleotide random UMIs, 5'RACE was used to make the cDNA. From 15-18 subjects, over 180 million TCR-beta sequences were obtained in each sequencing run. Using its own MiXCR run on the 5' RACE reads, TCRdb lists one record per CDR3 protein. The sample lists 57,000 or so distinct CDR3 sequences; roughly 10% were seen once. The V call is TRBV7-2, the J call TRBJ2-3; D ambiguous. The sequence derives from a man in his fifties or sixties in good health. Sequencing was performed on PBMCs. CDR3 in DNA: TGTGCCAGCAGCTCCTACGGGTCACAAGGCGTCACAGATACGCAGTATTTT. This translates into CASSSYGSQGVTDTQYF.